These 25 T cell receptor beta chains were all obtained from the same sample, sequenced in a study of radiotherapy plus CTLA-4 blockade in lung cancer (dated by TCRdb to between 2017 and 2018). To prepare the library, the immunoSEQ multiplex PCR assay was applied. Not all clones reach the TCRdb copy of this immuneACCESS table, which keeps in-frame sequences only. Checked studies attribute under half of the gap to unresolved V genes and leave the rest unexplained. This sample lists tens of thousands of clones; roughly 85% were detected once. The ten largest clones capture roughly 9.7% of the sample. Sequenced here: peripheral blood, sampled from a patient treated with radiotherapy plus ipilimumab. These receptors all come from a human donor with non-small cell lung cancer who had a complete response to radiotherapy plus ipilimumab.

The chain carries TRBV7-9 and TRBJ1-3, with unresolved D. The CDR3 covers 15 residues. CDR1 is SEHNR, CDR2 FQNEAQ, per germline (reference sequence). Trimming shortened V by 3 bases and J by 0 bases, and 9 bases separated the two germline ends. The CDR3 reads CASSLIDNSGNTIYF. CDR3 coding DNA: TGTGCCAGCAGCTTGATTGACAACTCTGGAAACACCATATATTTT.

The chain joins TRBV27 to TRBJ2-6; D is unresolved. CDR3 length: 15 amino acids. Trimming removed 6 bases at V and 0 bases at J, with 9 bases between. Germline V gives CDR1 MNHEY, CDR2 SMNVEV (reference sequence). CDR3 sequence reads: CASSWGLSGANVLTF. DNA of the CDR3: TGTGCCAGCAGCTGGGGTCTCTCTGGGGCCAACGTCCTGACTTTC.

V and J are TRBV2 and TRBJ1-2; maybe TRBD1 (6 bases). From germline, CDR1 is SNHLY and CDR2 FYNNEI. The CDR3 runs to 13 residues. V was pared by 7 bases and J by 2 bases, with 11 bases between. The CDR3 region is CASKLDRNYGYTF. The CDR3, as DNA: TGTGCCAGCAAACTCGACAGGAACTATGGCTACACCTTC.

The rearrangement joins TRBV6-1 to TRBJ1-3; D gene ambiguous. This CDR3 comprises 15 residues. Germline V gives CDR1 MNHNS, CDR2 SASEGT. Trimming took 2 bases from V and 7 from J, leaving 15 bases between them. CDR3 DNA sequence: TGTGCCAGCAGTGAAATATGGGAAGGAGGGAACACCATATATTTT. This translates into CASSEIWEGGNTIYF.

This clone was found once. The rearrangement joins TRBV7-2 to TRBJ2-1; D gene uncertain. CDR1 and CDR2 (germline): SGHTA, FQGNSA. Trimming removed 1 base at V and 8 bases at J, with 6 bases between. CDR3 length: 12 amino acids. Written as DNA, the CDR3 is TGTGCCAGCAGCTTAGAGGTGGATGAGCAGTTCTTC. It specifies CASSLEVDEQFF.

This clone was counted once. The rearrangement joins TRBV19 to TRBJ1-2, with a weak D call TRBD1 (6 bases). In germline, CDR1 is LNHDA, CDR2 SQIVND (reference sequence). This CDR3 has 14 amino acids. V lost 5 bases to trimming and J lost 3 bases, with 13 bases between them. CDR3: CASSRQVLDYGYTF. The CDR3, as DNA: TGTGCCAGTAGTCGACAGGTACTCGACTATGGCTACACCTTC. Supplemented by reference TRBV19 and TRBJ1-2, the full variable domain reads DGGITQSPKYLFRKEGQNVTLSCEQNLNHDAMYWYRQDPGQGLRLIYYSQIVNDFQKGDIAEGYSVSREKKESFPLTVTSAQKNPTAFYLCASSRQVLDYGYTFGSGTRLTVV.

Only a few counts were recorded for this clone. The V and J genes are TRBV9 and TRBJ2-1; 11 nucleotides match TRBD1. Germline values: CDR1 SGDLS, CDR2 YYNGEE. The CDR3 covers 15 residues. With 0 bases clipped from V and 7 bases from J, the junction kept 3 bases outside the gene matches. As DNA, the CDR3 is TGTGCCAGCAGCGTAGAAGGACAGGGGGCTAATGAGCAGTTCTTC. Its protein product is CASSVEGQGANEQFF.

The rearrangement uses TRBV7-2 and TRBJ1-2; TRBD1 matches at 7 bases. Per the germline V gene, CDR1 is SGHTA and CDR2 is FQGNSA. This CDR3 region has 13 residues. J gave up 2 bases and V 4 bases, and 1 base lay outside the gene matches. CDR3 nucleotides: TGTGCCAGCAGCTCGGGACAGAACTATGGCTACACCTTC. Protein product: CASSSGQNYGYTF.

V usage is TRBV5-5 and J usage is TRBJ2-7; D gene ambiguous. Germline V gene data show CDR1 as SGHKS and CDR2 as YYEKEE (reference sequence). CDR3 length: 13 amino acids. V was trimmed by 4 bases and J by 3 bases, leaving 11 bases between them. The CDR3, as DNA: TGTGCCAGCAGCGGACGCTGGGGCTACGAGCAGTACGTC. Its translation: CASSGRWGYEQYV.

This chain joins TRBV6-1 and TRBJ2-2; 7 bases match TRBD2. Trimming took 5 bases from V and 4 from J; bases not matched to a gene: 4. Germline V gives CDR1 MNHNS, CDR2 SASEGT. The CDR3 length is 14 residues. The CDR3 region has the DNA TGTGCCAGCAGTTCCGGGACTACCACCGGGGAGCTGTTTTTT. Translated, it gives CASSSGTTTGELFF.

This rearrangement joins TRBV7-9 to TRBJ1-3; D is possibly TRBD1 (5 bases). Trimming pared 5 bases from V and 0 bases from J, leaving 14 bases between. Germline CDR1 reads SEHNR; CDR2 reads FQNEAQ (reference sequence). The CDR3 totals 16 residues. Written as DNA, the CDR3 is TGTGCCAGCAGCCGTAACACAGGCGCCTCTGGAAACACCATATATTTT. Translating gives CASSRNTGASGNTIYF.

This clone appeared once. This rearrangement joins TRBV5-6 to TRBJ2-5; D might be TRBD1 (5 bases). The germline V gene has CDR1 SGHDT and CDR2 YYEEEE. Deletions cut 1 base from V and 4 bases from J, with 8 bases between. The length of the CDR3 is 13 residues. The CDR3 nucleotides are TGTGCCAGCAGCTTGTTAACAGGAGAGACCCAGTACTTC. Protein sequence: CASSLLTGETQYF.

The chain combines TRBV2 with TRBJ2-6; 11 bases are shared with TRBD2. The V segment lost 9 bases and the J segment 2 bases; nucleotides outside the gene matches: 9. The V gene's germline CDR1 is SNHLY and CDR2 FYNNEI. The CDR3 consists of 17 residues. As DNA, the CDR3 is TGTGCCAGGGGAAACATAGCGGGGGGGCCTGGGGCCAACGTCCTGACTTTC. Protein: CARGNIAGGPGANVLTF.

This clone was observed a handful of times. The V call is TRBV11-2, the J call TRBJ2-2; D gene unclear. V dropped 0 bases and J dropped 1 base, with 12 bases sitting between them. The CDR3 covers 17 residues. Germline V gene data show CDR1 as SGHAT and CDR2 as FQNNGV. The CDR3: CASSLDRGVKNTGELFF. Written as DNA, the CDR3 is TGTGCCAGCAGCTTAGATCGAGGCGTCAAGAACACCGGGGAGCTGTTTTTT.

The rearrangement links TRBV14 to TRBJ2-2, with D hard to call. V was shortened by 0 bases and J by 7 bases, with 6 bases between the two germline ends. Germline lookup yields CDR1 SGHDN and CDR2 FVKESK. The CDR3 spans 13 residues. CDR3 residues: CASSQELGGELFF. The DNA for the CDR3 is TGTGCCAGCAGCCAAGAGTTGGGCGGGGAGCTGTTTTTT.

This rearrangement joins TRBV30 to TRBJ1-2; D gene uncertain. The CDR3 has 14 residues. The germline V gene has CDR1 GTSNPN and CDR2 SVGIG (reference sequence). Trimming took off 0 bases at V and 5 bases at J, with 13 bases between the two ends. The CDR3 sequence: CAWSVTDNRYGYTF. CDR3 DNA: TGTGCCTGGAGTGTTACAGACAACCGTTATGGCTACACCTTC. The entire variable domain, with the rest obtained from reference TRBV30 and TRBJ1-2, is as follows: SQTIHQWPATLVQPVGSPLSLECTVEGTSNPNLYWYRQAAGRGLQLLFYSVGIGQISSEVPQNLSASRPQDRQFILSSKKLLLSDSGFYLCAWSVTDNRYGYTFGSGTRLTVV.

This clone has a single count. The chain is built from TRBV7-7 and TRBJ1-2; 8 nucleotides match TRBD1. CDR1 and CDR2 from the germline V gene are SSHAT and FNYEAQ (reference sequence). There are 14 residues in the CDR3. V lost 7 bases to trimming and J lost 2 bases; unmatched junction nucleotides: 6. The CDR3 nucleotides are TGTGCCAGCACCCAGGGGGCGGGAAACTATGGCTACACCTTC. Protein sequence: CASTQGAGNYGYTF.

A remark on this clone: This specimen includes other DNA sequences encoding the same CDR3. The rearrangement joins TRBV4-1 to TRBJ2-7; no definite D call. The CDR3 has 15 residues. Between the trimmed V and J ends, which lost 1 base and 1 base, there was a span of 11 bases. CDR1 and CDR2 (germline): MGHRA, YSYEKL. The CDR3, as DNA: TGCGCCAGCAGCCAAGTCCCCGGCAGTTCCTACGAGCAGTACTTC. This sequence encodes CASSQVPGSSYEQYF.

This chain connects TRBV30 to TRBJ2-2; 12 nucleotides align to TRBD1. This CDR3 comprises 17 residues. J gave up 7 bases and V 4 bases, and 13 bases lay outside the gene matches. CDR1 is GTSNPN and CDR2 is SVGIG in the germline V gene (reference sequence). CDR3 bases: TGTGCCTGGACACTAAGGGCTGGGACAGGGGGCCACGGGGAGCTGTTTTTT. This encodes CAWTLRAGTGGHGELFF. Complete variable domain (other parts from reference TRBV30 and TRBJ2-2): SQTIHQWPATLVQPVGSPLSLECTVEGTSNPNLYWYRQAAGRGLQLLFYSVGIGQISSEVPQNLSASRPQDRQFILSSKKLLLSDSGFYLCAWTLRAGTGGHGELFFGEGSRLTVL.

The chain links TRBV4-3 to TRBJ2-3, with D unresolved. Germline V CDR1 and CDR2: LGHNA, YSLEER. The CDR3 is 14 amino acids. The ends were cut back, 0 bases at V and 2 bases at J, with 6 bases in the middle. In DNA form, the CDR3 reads TGCGCCAGCAGCCAAGAGAGGATCACAGATACGCAGTATTTT. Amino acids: CASSQERITDTQYF.

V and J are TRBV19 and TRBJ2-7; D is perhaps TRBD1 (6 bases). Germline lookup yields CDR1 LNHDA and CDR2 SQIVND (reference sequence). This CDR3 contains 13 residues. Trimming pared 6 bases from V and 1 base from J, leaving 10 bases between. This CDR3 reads CASSNGQSYEQYF. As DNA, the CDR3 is TGTGCCAGTAGCAATGGACAGTCCTACGAGCAGTACTTC.

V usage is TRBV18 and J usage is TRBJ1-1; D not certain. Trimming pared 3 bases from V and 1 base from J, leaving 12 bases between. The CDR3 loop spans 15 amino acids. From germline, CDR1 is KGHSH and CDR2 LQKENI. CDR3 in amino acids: CASSPELLPNTEAFF. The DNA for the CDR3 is TGTGCCAGCTCACCCGAACTGCTCCCGAACACTGAAGCTTTCTTT.

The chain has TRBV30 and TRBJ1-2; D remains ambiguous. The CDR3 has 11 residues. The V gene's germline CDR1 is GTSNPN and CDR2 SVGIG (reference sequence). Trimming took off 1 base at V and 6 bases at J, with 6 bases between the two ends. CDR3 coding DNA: TGTGCCTGGAGTGCACGGAATGGCTACACCTTC. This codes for CAWSARNGYTF.

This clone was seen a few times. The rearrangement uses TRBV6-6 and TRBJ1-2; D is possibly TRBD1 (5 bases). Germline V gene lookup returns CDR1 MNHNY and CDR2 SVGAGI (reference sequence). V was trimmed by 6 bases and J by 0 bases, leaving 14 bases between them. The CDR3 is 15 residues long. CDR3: CASSESGGSNYGYTF. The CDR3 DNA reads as TGTGCCAGCAGCGAAAGCGGGGGGTCTAACTATGGCTACACCTTC.

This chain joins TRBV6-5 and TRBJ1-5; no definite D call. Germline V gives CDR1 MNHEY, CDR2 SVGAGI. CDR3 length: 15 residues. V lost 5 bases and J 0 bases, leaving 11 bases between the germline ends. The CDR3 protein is CASSPGHVSNQPQHF. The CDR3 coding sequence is TGTGCCAGCAGTCCGGGCCATGTTAGCAATCAGCCCCAGCATTTT.